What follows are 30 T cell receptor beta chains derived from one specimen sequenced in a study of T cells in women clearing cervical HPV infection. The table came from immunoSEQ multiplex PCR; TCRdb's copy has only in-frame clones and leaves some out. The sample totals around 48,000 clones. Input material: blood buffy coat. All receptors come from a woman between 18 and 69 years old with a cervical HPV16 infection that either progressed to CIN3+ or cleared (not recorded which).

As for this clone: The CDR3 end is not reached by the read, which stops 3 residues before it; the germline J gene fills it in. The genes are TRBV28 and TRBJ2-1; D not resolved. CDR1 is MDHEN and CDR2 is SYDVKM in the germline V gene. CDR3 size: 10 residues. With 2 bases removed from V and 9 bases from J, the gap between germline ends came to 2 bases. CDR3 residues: CASSLREQFF. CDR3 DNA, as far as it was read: TGTGCCAGCAGTTTACGTGAG. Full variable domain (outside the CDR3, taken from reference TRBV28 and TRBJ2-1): DVKVTQSSRYLVKRTGEKVFLECVQDMDHENMFWYRQDPGLGLRLIYFSYDVKMKEKGDIPEGYSVSREKKERFSLILESASTNQTSMYLCASSLREQFFGPGTRLTVL.

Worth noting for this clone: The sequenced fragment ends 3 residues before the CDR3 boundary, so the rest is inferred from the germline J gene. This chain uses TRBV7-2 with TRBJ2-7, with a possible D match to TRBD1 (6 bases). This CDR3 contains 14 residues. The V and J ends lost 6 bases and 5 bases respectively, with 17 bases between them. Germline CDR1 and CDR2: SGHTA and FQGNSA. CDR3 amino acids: CASRAGQQGDEQYF. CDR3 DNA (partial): TGTGCCAGCAGGGCAGGACAACAGGGCGACGAG. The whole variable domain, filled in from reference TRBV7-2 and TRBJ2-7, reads GAGVSQSPSNKVTEKGKDVELRCDPISGHTALYWYRQSLGQGLEFLIYFQGNSAPDKSGLPSDRFSAERTGGSVSTLTIQRTQQEDSAVYLCASRAGQQGDEQYFGPGTRLTVT.

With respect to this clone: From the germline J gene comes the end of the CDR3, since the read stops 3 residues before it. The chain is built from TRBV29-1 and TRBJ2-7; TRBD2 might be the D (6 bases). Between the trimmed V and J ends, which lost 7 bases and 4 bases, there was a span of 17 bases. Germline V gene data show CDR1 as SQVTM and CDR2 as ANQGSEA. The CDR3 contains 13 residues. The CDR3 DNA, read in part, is TGCAGCGCCGCCGGAGGGGAGTTATACGAG. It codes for CSAAGGELYE. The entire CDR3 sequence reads CSAAGGELYEQYF.

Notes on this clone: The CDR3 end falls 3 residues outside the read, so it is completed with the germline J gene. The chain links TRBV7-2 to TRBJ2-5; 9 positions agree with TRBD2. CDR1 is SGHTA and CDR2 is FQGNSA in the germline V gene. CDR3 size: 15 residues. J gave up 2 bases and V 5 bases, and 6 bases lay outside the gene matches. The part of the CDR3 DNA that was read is TGTGCCAGCAGCAGTAGCGGGAGTAAACAAGAGACC. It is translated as CASSSSGSKQET. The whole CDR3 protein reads CASSSSGSKQETQYF.

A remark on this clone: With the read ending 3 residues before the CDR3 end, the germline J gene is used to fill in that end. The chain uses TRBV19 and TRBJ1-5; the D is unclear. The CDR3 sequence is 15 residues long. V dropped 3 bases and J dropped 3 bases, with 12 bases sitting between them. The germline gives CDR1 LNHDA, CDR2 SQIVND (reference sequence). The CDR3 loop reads CASSIAGINNQPQHF. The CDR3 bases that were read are TGTGCCAGTAGTATTGCGGGAATTAACAATCAGCCC.

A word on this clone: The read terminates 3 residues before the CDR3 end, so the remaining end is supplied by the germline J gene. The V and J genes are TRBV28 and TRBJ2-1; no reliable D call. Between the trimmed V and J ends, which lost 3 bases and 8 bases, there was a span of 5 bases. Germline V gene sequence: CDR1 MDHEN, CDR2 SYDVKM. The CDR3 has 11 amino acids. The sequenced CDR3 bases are TGTGCCAGCAGTTTCTCCGATGAG. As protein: CASSFSDE. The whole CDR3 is CASSFSDEQFF.

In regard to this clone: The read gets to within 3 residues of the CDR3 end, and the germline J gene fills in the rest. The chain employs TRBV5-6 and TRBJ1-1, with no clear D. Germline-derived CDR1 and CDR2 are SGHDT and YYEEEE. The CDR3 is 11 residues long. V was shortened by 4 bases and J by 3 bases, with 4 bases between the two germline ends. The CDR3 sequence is CASSRDTEAFF. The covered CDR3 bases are TGTGCCAGCAGCCGGGACACTGAA.

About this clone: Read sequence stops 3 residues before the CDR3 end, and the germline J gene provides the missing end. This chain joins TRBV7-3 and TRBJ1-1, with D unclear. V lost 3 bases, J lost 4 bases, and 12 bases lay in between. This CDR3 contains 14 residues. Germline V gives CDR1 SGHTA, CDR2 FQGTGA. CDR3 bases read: TGTGCCAGCAGCTTGTTCGGGGAGGTCACTGAA. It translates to CASSLFGEVTE. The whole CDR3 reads CASSLFGEVTEAFF.

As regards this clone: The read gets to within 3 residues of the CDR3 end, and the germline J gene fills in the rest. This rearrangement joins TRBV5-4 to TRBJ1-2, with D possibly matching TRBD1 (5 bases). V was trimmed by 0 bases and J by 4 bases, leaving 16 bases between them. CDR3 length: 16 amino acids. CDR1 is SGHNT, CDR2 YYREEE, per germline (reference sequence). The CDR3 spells CASSLVGSAGAYGYTF. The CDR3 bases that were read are TGTGCCAGCAGCTTGGTGGGGTCAGCTGGGGCCTATGGC.

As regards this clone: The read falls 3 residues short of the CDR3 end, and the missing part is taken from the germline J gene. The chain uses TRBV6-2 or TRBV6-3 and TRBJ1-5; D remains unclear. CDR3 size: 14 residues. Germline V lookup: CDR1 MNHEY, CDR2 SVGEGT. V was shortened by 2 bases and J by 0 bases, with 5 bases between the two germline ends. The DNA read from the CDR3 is TGTGCCAGCAGTTACCCCCTTAGCAATCAGCCC. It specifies CASSYPLSNQP. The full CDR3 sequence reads CASSYPLSNQPQHF.

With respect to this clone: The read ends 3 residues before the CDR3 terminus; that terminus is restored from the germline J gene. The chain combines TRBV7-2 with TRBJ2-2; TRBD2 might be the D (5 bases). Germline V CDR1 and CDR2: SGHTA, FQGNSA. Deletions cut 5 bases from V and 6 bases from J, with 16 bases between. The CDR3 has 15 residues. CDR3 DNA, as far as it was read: TGTGCCAGCAGCCCTACTAGGGTGATGGCCGGGGAG. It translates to CASSPTRVMAGE. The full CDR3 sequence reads CASSPTRVMAGELFF.

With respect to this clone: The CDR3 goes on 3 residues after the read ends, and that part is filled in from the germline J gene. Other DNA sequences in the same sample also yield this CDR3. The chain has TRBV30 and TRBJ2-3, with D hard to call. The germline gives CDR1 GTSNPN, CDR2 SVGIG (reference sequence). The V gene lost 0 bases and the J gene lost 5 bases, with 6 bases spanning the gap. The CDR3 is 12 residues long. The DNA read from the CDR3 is TGTGCCTGGAGTGTATCCCAAGATACG. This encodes CAWSVSQDT. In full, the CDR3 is CAWSVSQDTQYF.

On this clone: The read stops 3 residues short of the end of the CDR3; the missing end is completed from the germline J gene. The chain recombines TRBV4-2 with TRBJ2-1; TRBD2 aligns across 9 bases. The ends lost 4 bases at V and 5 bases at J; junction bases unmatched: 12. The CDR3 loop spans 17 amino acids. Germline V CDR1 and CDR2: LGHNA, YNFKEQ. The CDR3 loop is CASSPEASGTFDNEQFF. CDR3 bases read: TGTGCCAGCAGCCCGGAGGCTAGCGGGACTTTCGACAATGAG.

CDR3 region: CSASSGRGNYEQYF. The CDR3 DNA, read in part, is TGCAGTGCTAGCTCGGGCAGGGGGAACTACGAG. The V gene is TRBV20-1, the J gene TRBJ2-7; 7 nucleotides line up with TRBD1. The read ends 3 residues early relative to the CDR3; the germline J gene fills the gap. Germline CDR1 and CDR2: DFQATT and SNEGSKA (reference sequence). With V trimmed by 3 bases and J by 3 bases, 8 bases remained unmatched. The CDR3 is 14 residues long.

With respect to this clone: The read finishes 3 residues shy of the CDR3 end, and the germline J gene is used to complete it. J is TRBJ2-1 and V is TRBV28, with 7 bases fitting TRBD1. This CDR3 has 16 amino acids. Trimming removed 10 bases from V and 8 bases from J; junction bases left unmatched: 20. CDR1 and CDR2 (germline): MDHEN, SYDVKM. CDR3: CATGHYRGERMDEQFF. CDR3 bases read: TGTGCCACCGGCCATTACAGGGGTGAACGAATGGATGAG. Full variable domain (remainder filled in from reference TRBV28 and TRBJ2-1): DVKVTQSSRYLVKRTGEKVFLECVQDMDHENMFWYRQDPGLGLRLIYFSYDVKMKEKGDIPEGYSVSREKKERFSLILESASTNQTSMYLCATGHYRGERMDEQFFGPGTRLTVL.

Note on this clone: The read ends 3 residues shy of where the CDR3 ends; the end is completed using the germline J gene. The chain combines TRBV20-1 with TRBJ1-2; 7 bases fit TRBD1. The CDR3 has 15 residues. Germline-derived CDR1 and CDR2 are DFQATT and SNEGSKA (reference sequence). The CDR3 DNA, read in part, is TGCAGTGCTAGAGATTGGGCCGACAGGGTGGGAGGC. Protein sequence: CSARDWADRVGG. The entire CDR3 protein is CSARDWADRVGGYTF.

Here the CDR3 reads CASSFGTGTDTQYF. The CDR3 bases that were read are TGTGCCAGCAGCTTTGGGACAGGGACAGATACG. The chain has TRBV12-3 or TRBV12-4 and TRBJ2-3; 9 bases map to TRBD1. The CDR3 goes on 3 residues after the read ends, and that part is filled in from the germline J gene. This CDR3 is 14 amino acids long. With V trimmed by 6 bases and J by 3 bases, 4 bases remained unmatched.

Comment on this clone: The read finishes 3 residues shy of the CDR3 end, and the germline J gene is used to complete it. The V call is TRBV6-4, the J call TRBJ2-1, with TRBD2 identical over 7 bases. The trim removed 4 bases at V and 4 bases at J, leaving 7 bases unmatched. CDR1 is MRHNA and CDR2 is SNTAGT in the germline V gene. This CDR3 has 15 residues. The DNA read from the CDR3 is TGTGCCAGCAGTGTCCCTAGGACTAGTTACAATGAG. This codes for CASSVPRTSYNE. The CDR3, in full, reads CASSVPRTSYNEQFF.

The CDR3 DNA, read in part, is TGTGCCTGGAGTCAGGGGATGGATGAG. It translates to CAWSQGMDE. The complete CDR3 sequence is CAWSQGMDEQFF. V is TRBV30 and J is TRBJ2-1; tentatively, D is TRBD1 (6 bases). The sequenced fragment ends 3 residues before the CDR3 boundary, so the rest is inferred from the germline J gene. CDR1 is GTSNPN and CDR2 is SVGIG in the germline V gene (reference sequence). The length of the CDR3 is 12 residues. Trimming took 2 bases from V and 8 from J, leaving 10 bases between them.

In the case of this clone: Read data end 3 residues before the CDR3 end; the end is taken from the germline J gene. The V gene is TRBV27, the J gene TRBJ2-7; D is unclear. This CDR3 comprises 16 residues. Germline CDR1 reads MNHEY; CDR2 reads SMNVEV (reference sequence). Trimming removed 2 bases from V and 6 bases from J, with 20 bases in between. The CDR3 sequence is CASSLLSGNGLVEQYF. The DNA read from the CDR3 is TGTGCCAGCAGTTTACTGTCCGGAAATGGGCTTGTCGAG.

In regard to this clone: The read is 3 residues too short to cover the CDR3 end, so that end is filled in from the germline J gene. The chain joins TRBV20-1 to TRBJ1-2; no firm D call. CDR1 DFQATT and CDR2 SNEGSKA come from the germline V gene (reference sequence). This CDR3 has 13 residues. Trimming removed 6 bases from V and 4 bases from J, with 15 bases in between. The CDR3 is CSAVPRPPYGYTF. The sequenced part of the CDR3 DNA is TGCAGTGCAGTTCCCAGGCCCCCCTATGGC.

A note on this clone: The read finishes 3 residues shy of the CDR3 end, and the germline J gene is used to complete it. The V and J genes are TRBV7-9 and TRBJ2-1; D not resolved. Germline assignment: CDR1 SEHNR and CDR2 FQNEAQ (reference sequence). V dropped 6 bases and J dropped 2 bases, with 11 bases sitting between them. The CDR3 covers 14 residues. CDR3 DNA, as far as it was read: TGTGCCAGCAGAAACTCCTCCACCTACAATGAG. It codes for CASRNSSTYNE. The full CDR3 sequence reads CASRNSSTYNEQFF.

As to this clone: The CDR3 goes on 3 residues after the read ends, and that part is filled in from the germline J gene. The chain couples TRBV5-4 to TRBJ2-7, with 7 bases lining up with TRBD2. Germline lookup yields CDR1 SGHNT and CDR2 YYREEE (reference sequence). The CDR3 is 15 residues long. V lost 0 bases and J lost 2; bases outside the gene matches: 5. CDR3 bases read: TGTGCCAGCAGCTTGGGCGGGCTAGCGGCCTACGAG. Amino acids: CASSLGGLAAYE. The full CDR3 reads CASSLGGLAAYEQYF.

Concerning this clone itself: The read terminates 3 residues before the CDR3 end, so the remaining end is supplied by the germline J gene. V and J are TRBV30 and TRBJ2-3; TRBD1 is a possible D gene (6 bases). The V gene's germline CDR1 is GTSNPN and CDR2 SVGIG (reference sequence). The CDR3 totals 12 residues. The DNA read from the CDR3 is TGTGCCTGGCGGGACACCCTAGCCTCG. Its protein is CAWRDTLAS. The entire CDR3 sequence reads CAWRDTLASQYF.

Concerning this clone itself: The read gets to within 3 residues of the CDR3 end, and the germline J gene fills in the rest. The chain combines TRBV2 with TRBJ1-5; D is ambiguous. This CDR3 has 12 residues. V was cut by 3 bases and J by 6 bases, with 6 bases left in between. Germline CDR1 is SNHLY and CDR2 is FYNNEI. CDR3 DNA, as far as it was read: TGTGCCAGCAGTGACCTGGCTCAGCCC. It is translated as CASSDLAQP. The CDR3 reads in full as CASSDLAQPQHF. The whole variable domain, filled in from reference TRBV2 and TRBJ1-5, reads EPEVTQTPSHQVTQMGQEVILRCVPISNHLYFYWYRQILGQKVEFLVSFYNNEISEKSEIFDDQFSVERPDGSNFTLKIRSTKLEDSAMYFCASSDLAQPQHFGDGTRLSIL.

This chain's CDR3 is CSASGLAGGSSYNEQFF. The part of the CDR3 DNA that was read is TGCAGTGCTAGCGGCCTAGCGGGAGGGAGCTCCTACAATGAG. The chain joins TRBV20-1 to TRBJ2-1; 12 bases are shared with TRBD2. Coverage ceases 3 residues before the CDR3 finishes, and the germline J gene fills in the end. In germline, CDR1 is DFQATT, CDR2 SNEGSKA (reference sequence). With 3 bases clipped from V and 0 bases from J, the junction kept 6 bases outside the gene matches. The CDR3 contains 17 residues.

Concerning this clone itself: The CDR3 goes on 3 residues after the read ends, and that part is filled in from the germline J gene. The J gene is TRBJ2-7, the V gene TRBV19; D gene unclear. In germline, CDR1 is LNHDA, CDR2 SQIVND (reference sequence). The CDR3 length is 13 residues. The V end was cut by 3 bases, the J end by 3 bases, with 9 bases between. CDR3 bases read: TGTGCCAGTAGTATCCCGGGTAGCTACGAG. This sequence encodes CASSIPGSYE. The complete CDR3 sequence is CASSIPGSYEQYF.

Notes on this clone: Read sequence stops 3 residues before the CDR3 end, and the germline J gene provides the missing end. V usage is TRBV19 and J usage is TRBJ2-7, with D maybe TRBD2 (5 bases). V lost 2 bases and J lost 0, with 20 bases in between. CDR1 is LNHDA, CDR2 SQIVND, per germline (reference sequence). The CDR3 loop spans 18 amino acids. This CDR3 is CASSISRSGPSSSYEQYF. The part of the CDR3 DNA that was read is TGTGCCAGTAGTATAAGTCGCAGCGGACCTTCCTCCTCCTACGAG.

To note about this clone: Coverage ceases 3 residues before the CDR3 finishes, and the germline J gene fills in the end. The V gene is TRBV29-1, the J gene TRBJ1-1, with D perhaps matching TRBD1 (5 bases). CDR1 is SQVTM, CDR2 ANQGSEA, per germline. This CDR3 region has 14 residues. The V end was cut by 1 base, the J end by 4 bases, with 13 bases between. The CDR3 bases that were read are TGCAGCGTTGAAGTGGGCAGGGTGGGCACTGAA. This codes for CSVEVGRVGTE. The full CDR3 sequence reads CSVEVGRVGTEAFF.

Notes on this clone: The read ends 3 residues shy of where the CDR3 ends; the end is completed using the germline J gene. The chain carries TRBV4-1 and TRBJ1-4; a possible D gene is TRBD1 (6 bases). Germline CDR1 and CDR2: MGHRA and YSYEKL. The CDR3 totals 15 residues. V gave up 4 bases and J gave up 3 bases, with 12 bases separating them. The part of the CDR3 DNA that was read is TGCGCCAGCAGCCTATCCGGGACATCTAATGAAAAA. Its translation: CASSLSGTSNEK. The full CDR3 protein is CASSLSGTSNEKLFF.